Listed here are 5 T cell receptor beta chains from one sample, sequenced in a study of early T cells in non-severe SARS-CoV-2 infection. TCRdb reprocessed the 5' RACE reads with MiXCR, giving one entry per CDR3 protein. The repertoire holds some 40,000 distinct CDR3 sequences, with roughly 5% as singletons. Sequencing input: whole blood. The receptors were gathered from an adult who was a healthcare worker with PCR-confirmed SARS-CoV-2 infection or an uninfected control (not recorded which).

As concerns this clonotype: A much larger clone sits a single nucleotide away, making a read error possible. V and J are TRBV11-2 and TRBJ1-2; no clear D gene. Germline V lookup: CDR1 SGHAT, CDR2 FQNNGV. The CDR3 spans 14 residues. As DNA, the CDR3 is TGTGCCAGCAGCTCGTCCCTTCTGCACTATGACTACACCTTC. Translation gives CASSSSLLHYDYTF.

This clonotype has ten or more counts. CDR3 in DNA: TGTGCCAGCACCCCGGACAGGGAGGAGGGATACACCTTC. Its translation is CASTPDREEGYTF. The J gene is TRBJ1-2, the V gene TRBV12-3 or TRBV12-4; 8 nucleotides match TRBD1. The junction had 12 bases not matched to a gene; V was cut back by 7 bases and J by 11 bases. This CDR3 has 13 residues.

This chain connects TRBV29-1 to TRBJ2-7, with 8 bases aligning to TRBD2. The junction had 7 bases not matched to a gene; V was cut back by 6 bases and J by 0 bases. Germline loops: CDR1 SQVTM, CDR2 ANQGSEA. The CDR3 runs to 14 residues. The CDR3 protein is CSVRGLAASYEQYF. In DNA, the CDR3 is TGCAGCGTCAGAGGACTAGCTGCCTCCTACGAGCAGTACTTC.

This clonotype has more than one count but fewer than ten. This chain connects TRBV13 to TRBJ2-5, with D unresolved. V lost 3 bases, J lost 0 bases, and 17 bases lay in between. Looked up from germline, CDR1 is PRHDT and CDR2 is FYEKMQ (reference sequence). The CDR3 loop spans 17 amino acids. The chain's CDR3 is CASSFPIGGPNQETQYF. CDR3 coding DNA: TGTGCCAGCAGCTTCCCCATCGGCGGACCCAACCAAGAGACCCAGTACTTC.

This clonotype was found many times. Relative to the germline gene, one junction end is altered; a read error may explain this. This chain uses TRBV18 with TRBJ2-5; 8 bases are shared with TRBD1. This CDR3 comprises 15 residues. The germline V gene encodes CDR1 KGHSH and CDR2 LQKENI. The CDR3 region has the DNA TGTGCCAGCTCACCTAGACAGGGGACAGAAGAGGCCCAGTACTTC. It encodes CASSPRQGTEEAQYF.